This T cell receptor beta chain is from a study of blood T cell repertoires in COVID-19. About the research overall: Collection of acute and convalescent COVID-19 samples took place in the United States, Italy and Spain. The cDNA or gDNA used as material had been derived from T cells, B-cell-depleted T cells, or PBMCs.

Authors' data handling: By means of reference gene primer amplification, nucleated cell counts were estimated. Repertoires were generated with immunoSEQ multiplex PCR, while TCRdb's copy carries only in-frame clones and drops some. V, J and clone size are taken as reported in that table, and D and trimming were inferred from the DNA itself. The data contain 250,000 or so clones, roughly 84% of them singletons. The CDR3 runs to 16 residues. Germline assignment: CDR1 LGHNA and CDR2 YSLEER. V was cut by 0 bases and J by 3 bases, with 15 bases left in between. The chain has TRBV4-3 and TRBJ2-7, with D perhaps TRBD2 (5 bases). This clonotype was sampled from a man aged 55 to 70 with acute or convalescent COVID-19. Material: peripheral blood. The DNA of the CDR3 is TGCGCCAGCAGCCAAGAGTTAGTTCTCGAGGGCTACGAGCAGTACTTC. It specifies CASSQELVLEGYEQYF.